The entry below gives a single T cell receptor (beta chain) sequence along with its context. Its antigen is not known. Some clones are missing from TCRdb's copy, which holds only in-frame ones; the method was immunoSEQ multiplex PCR. This sample carries more than 90,000 clones, over 65% of them seen once, and the ten largest clones take 3.3%. Between the trimmed V and J ends, which lost 5 bases and 2 bases, there was a span of 11 bases. The germline V gene encodes CDR1 SGHTA and CDR2 FQGNSA. The CDR3 runs 14 residues. This entry comes from a study of radiotherapy plus CTLA-4 blockade in lung cancer. Study outcomes and limitations: Tumor-derived TCR clones expanded in blood after radiotherapy plus ipilimumab.

The chain is built from TRBV7-2 and TRBJ2-3, with D perhaps matching TRBD1 (6 bases). Sequencing used peripheral blood, obtained from a patient treated with radiotherapy plus ipilimumab. This sequence originates from a human donor with non-small cell lung cancer that progressed on radiotherapy plus ipilimumab. Some clones in this sample may be carry-over from other donors' samples. This CDR3 is CASSLGQTTDTQYF. The CDR3 DNA is TGTGCCAGCAGCCTTGGACAGACCACAGATACGCAGTATTTT.